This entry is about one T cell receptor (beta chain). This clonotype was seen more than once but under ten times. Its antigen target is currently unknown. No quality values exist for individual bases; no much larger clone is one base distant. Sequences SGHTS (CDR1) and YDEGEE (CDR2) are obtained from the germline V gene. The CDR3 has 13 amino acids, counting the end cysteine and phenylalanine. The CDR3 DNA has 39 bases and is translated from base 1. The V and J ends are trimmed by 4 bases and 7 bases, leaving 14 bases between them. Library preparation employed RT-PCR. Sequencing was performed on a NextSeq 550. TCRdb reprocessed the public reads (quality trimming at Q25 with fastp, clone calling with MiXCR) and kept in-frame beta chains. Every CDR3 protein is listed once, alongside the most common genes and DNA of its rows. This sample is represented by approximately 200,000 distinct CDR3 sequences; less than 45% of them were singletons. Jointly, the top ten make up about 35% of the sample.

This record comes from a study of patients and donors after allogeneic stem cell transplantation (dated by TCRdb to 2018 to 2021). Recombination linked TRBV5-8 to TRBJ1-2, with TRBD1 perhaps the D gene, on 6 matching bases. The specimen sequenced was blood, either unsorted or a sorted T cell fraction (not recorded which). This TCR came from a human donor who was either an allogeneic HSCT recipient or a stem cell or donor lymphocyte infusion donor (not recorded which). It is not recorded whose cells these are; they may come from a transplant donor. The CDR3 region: CASSTGTFTGYTF. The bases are TGTGCCAGCAGCACCGGGACATTTACTGGCTACACCTTC.